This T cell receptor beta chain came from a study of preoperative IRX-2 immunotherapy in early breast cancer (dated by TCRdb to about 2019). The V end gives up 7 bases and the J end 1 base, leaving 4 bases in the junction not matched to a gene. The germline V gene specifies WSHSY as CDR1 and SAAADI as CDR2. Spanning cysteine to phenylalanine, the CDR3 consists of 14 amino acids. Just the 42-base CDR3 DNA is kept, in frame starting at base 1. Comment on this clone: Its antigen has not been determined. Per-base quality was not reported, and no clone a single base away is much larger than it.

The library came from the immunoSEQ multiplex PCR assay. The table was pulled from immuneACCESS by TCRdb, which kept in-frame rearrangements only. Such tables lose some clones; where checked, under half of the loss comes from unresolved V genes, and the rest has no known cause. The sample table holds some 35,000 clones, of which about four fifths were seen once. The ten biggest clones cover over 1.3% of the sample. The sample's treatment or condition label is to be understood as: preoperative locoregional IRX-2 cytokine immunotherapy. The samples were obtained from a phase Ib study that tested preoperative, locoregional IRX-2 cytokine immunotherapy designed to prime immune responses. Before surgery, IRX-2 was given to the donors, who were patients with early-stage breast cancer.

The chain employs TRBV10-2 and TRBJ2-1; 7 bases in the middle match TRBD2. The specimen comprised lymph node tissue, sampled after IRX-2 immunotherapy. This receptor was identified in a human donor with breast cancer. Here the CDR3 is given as CASNPGGSYNEQFF. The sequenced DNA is TGCGCCAGCAACCCCGGGGGGTCCTACAATGAGCAGTTCTTC.